This T cell receptor (beta chain) was observed in a study of blood T cell repertoires in COVID-19. Overall study context: The United States, Italy and Spain provided the acute and convalescent COVID-19 samples.

V dropped 5 bases and J dropped 0 bases, with 11 bases sitting between them. The CDR3 covers 15 residues. Per the germline V gene, CDR1 is SGHNT and CDR2 is YYREEE (reference sequence). Authors' analysis steps: By means of reference gene primer amplification, nucleated cell counts were estimated. Some clones are missing from TCRdb's copy, which holds only in-frame ones; the method was immunoSEQ multiplex PCR. V, J and clone size derive from that table, while D and trimming were established from the DNA sequence. This table has fewer than 350,000 clones, around 88% appearing once. This clonotype was obtained from a woman younger than 45 who had recovered from COVID-19. The source material was peripheral blood. This chain uses TRBV5-4 with TRBJ2-2; D is ambiguous. CDR3 sequence (DNA): TGTGCCAGCAGGTCCGACTTTACGAACACCGGGGAGCTGTTTTTT. Its translation: CASRSDFTNTGELFF.